This T cell receptor (beta chain) was sequenced for a study of blood T cells in healthy people across ages. Study-wide findings and caveats: Across samples, TCR beta diversity tracked strongly with naive T cell percentage.

The second PCR ran 7 to 11 cycles with a sample-barcoded 5' primer and J-beta primers. In TCRdb, the 5' RACE reads were re-called with MiXCR into one record per CDR3 protein. The sample shows about 1,500,000 distinct CDR3 sequences, roughly 40% of them seen only once. The donors, aged about 6 to 100, were healthy Caucasians from Russia. Peripheral blood was drawn, about 9.1 milliliters per donor. Germline CDR1 MNHEY, CDR2 SVGEGT. The CDR3 extends over 14 amino acids. Trimming took 2 bases from V and 0 from J, leaving 7 bases between them. This clonotype showed up just a few times. No antigen is known for it.

The sample consisted of blood. The chain is built from TRBV6-2 or TRBV6-3 and TRBJ1-2; D gene ambiguous. The clonotype comes from a woman between 18 and 29 years old in good health. This CDR3 reads CASSYPGANYGYTF. The CDR3 nucleotides are TGTGCCAGCAGTTACCCCGGGGCTAACTATGGCTACACCTTC.